The entry below describes one T cell receptor beta chain. What it binds is not known. Sequencing used immunoSEQ multiplex PCR; TCRdb keeps in-frame clones, though not all of them. Of about 74,000 clones in the sample, nearly 95% were seen once. The germline V and J ends were trimmed by 0 bases and 0 bases, with 7 bases remaining between them. The CDR3 sequence is 14 residues long. CDR1 SGDLS and CDR2 YYNGEE come from the germline V gene. The donors were members of the validation cohort comprising roughly 130 subjects, separate from the roughly 600-subject first cohort. This sample was taken from a study of cytomegalovirus exposure and HLA in healthy donors. Overall study findings and caveats: The study listed approximately 170 cytomegalovirus-associated TCR beta chains. Most TCRs appeared rarely, but some public TCRs recurred in many donors.

Sequencing was done on a sample of PBMCs. The clonotype was recovered from a man younger than 35 in good health and CMV-seropositive. This chain joins TRBV9 and TRBJ2-7; unclear D gene. The CDR3 bases are TGTGCCAGCAGCGTAGAGACGGGCTCCTACGAGCAGTACTTC. Translating gives CASSVETGSYEQYF.